The clone carrying this T cell receptor beta chain was seen only a few times. Its antigen is undetermined. The CDR3 is 14 amino acids. V was shortened by 0 bases and J by 7 bases, with 13 bases between the two germline ends. Germline V CDR1 and CDR2: SEHNR, FQNEAQ (reference sequence). With a J-beta primer mix and a sample-barcoded 5' primer, a second PCR ran 7 to 11 cycles. Each cDNA was tagged by a template-switch adaptor containing 12 random nucleotides. TCRdb called the 5' RACE reads again in MiXCR, with one record for every CDR3 protein. The sample yields 710,000 or so distinct CDR3 sequences, approximately 21% seen once. This specimen comes from a study of blood T cells in healthy people across ages. Isolated per sample were at least 7 million PBMCs. Overall study findings and caveats: Donors of long life had a larger count of naive CD4+ cells and greater diversity than aged donors.

The clonotype comes from a man between 65 and 85 years old in good health. The sample was blood. V is TRBV7-9 and J is TRBJ2-7, with D perhaps being TRBD1 or TRBD2 (5 bases each). As DNA, the CDR3 is TGTGCCAGCAGCTTAGCGTTCGGGACGGGGGAGCAGTACTTC. It is translated as CASSLAFGTGEQYF.